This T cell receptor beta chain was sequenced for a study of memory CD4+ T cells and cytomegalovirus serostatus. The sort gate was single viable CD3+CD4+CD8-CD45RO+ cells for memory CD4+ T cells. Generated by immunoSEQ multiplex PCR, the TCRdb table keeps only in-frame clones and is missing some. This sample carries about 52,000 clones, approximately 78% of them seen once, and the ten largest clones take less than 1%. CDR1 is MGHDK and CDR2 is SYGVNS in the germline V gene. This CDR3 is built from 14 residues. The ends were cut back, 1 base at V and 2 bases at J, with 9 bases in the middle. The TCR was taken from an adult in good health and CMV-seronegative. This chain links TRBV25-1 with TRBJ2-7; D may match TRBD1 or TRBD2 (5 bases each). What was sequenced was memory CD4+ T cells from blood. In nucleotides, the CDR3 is TGTGCCAGCAGTGAATGGGACGATACCTACGAGCAGTACTTC. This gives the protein CASSEWDDTYEQYF.